Below, one T cell receptor beta chain is given with its context. Sequencing was performed with immunoSEQ multiplex PCR; in TCRdb, only in-frame clones are kept and a portion is missing. In the table there are about 40,000 clones, over 75% of which are singletons. The CDR3 has 16 amino acids. The ends lost 2 bases at V and 2 bases at J; junction bases unmatched: 8. Germline V CDR1 and CDR2: LGHNA, YNFKEQ. This sample is drawn from a study of T cell changes during pregnancy in multiple sclerosis. V and J are TRBV4-2 and TRBJ1-2, with 7 bases matching TRBD1. Sequencing was performed on CD4+ T cells from peripheral blood mononuclear cells, taken in the third trimester of pregnancy. This TCR was sampled from a female donor with multiple sclerosis, enrolled in a pregnancy study. The CDR3 nucleotides read TGTGCCAGCAGCCAACCCGATCTGGACAGGAACTATGGCTACACCTTC. Its protein is CASSQPDLDRNYGYTF.